The 9 T cell receptor beta chains below come from one sample, sequenced in a study of human T cells and chemical hapten exposure. Time point described: pre-sensitization, week 0. Regarding treatment: therapeutic diphenylcyclopropenone sensitization with weekly scalp DPC. TCRdb re-called the RACE reads with MiXCR, one entry per CDR3 protein. This repertoire shows over 30,000 distinct CDR3 sequences, approximately 7.6% found once; its top ten account for about 1.2%. Material: whole blood, obtained in connection with sensitization to the hapten diphenylcyclopropenone (DPC). The origin of the receptors is a woman aged 45 to 65 with alopecia areata. Some clones in this sample may be carry-over from other donors' samples.

In its sample, this clonotype was seen many times. The chain has TRBV7-9 and TRBJ1-1; perhaps TRBD1 as D (6 bases). The length of the CDR3 is 15 residues. V lost 4 bases and J lost 1, with 13 bases in between. Per germline, CDR1 SEHNR and CDR2 FQNEAQ (reference sequence). CDR3 nucleotides: TGTGCCAGCAGCTCCCGACAGGTAGCGAACACTGAAGCTTTCTTT. As protein: CASSSRQVANTEAFF.

This clonotype was counted many times. This chain links TRBV5-4 with TRBJ2-1, with 9 bases fitting TRBD1. From germline, CDR1 is SGHNT and CDR2 YYREEE (reference sequence). The length of the CDR3 is 18 residues. Trimming cost V 5 bases and J 0 bases; bases outside gene matches: 12. The CDR3 DNA is TGTGCCAGCAGTACACAGGGGGCGTGGTCGAGCTCCTACAATGAGCAGTTCTTC. Translated: CASSTQGAWSSSYNEQFF.

The sample holds many counts of this clonotype. This chain connects TRBV10-2 to TRBJ2-5; 7 nucleotides agree with TRBD2. Germline assignment: CDR1 WSHSY and CDR2 SAAADI. This CDR3 comprises 13 residues. J gave up 4 bases and V 9 bases, and 8 bases lay outside the gene matches. The CDR3 DNA sequence: TGCGCCAGTCGATCGACTAGCCCAGAGACCCAGTACTTC. Translated, it gives CASRSTSPETQYF.

The V gene is TRBV2, the J gene TRBJ2-2; D not certain. There are 13 residues in the CDR3. The germline gives CDR1 SNHLY, CDR2 FYNNEI. The V gene lost 1 base and the J gene lost 5 bases, with 5 bases spanning the gap. CDR3 region: CASSEVVTGELFF. CDR3 coding DNA: TGTGCCAGCAGTGAAGTCGTGACCGGGGAGCTGTTTTTT.

This clonotype was seen many times. This sequence joins TRBV4-1 and TRBJ2-7, with D perhaps TRBD2 (6 bases). CDR1 is MGHRA and CDR2 is YSYEKL in the germline V gene. The CDR3 totals 17 residues. The germline V and J ends were trimmed by 3 bases and 1 base, with 19 bases remaining between them. CDR3 bases: TGCGCCAGCAGCCAGTTGCTCGTGGCGGGATTTTCCTACGAGCAGTACTTC. Residues: CASSQLLVAGFSYEQYF.

This clonotype was seen a handful of times. CDR3 sequence (DNA): TGTGCCTGGAGGGGGGCTGGCACAGATACGCAGTATTTT. Residues: CAWRGAGTDTQYF. The J gene is TRBJ2-3, the V gene TRBV30; tentatively, D is TRBD1 (6 bases). Germline V gene lookup returns CDR1 GTSNPN and CDR2 SVGIG (reference sequence). The CDR3 has 13 amino acids. V dropped 3 bases and J dropped 1 base, with 8 bases sitting between them.

This clonotype was counted at least ten times. The chain combines TRBV7-3 with TRBJ2-2, with TRBD1 as a possible D gene (5 bases). Germline-derived CDR1 and CDR2 are SGHTA and FQGTGA. With 5 bases removed from V and 2 bases from J, the gap between germline ends came to 12 bases. The CDR3 is 15 residues long. The CDR3 reads CASSQGSLNTGELFF. In DNA form, the CDR3 reads TGTGCCAGCAGCCAGGGCAGTCTTAACACCGGGGAGCTGTTTTTT.

This clonotype was counted between two and nine times. The V call is TRBV6-6, the J call TRBJ1-2; weak D call: TRBD1 (6 bases). Germline V gene lookup returns CDR1 MNHNY and CDR2 SVGAGI (reference sequence). This CDR3 region has 14 residues. Trimming cost V 7 bases and J 0 bases, with 12 bases left between them. The CDR3 coding sequence is TGTGCCAGCAAGGTGGGGGCAGCTAACTATGGCTACACCTTC. This gives the protein CASKVGAANYGYTF.

This clonotype was counted ten times or more. The gene calls are TRBV5-1 and TRBJ2-7, with a weak D call TRBD2 (5 bases). The CDR3 covers 18 residues. V was clipped by 1 base and J by 2 bases, with 22 bases between them. Per the germline V gene, CDR1 is SGHRS and CDR2 is YFSETQ. The CDR3 bases are TGCGCCAGCAGCTTGACGTTGGGGTCGCGGGTTACCACCTACGAGCAGTACTTC. Its protein product is CASSLTLGSRVTTYEQYF.